Listed here is a single TCR beta chain. This table comes from immunoSEQ multiplex PCR, and its TCRdb copy is limited to in-frame clones, with some not included. The table has approximately 140,000 clones, 84% seen once; the top ten hold about 5.5%. The entry originates in a study of blood T cell repertoires in COVID-19. At the level of the study: Nucleic acid was either cDNA or gDNA, and it came from T cells, B-cell-depleted T cells, or PBMCs.

Sequencing was carried out using PBMCs or T cells enriched from blood (not recorded which). This receptor was taken from a man aged 35-49 years with acute COVID-19.

The CDR3 DNA sequence: TGTGCCAGCAGCAAAGGACGACAGGAGACTGAAGCTTTCTTT. It specifies CASSKGRQETEAFF. The chain recombines TRBV21-1 with TRBJ1-1; the table gives TRBD1 as D, unverified against the DNA. TRBV21-1 is a pseudogene segment. The CDR3 length is 14 residues.